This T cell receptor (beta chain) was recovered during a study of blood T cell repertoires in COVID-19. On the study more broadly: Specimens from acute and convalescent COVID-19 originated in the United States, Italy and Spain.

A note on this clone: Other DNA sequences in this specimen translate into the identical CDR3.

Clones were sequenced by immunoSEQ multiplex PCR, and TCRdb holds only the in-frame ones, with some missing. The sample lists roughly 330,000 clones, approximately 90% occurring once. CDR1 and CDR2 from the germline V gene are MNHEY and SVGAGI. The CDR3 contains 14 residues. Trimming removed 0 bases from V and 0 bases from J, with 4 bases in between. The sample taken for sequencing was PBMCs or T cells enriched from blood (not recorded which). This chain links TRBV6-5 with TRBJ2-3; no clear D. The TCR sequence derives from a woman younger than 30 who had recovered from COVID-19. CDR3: CASSYSRSTDTQYF. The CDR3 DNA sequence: TGTGCCAGCAGTTACTCTAGAAGCACAGATACGCAGTATTTT.